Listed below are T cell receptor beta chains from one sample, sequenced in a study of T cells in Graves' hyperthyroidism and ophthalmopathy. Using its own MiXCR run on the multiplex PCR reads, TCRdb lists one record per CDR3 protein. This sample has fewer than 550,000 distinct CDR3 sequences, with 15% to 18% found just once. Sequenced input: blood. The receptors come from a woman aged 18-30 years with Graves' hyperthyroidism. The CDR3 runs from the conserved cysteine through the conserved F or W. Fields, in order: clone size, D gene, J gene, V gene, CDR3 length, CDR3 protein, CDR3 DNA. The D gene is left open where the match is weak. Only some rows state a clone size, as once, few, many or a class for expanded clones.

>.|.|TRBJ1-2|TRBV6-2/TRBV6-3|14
CASSQQQGHYGYTF
TGTGCCAGCAGCCAACAACAGGGCCACTATGGCTACACCTTC
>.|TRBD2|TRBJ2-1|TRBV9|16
CASRALAGESYNEQFF
TGTGCCAGCAGGGCGCTAGCGGGAGAGTCCTACAATGAGCAGTTCTTC
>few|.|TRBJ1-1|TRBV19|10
CASKNTEAFF
TGTGCCAGTAAGAACACTGAAGCTTTCTTT
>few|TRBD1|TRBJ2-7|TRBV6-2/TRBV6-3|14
CASSWDSLTYEQYF
TGTGCCAGCAGCTGGGACAGCCTGACTTACGAGCAGTACTTC
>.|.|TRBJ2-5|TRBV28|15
CASSLPTGSQETQYF
TGTGCCAGCAGTTTACCCACAGGTTCACAAGAGACCCAGTACTTC
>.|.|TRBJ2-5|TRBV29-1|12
CSVDKWRETQYF
TGCAGCGTTGATAAGTGGAGGGAGACCCAGTACTTC
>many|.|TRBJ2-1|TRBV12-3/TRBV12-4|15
CASSLERGIYNEQFF
TGTGCCAGCAGTTTAGAACGGGGGATTTACAATGAGCAGTTCTTC
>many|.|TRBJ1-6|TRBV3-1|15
CASSQNRDGNSPLHF
TGTGCCAGCAGCCAAAATCGGGACGGGAATTCACCCCTCCACTTT
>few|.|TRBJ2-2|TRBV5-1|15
CASSRARQGSGELFF
TGCGCCAGCAGTCGCGCGCGGCAGGGATCCGGGGAGCTGTTTTTT
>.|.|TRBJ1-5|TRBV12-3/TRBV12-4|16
CASGLQGRNSNQPQHF
TGTGCCAGCGGCCTGCAGGGCCGGAATAGCAATCAGCCCCAGCATTTT
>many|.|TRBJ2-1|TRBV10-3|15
CAISEEVGSYNEQFF
TGTGCCATCAGTGAGGAAGTGGGCTCCTACAATGAGCAGTTCTTC
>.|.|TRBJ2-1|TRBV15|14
CATSESGVDNEQFF
TGTGCCACCAGTGAATCGGGAGTCGACAATGAGCAGTTCTTC
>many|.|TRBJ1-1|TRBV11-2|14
CASRGLHMNTEAFF
TGTGCCAGCAGGGGGTTACACATGAACACTGAAGCTTTCTTT
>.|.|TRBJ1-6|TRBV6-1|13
CASSAESLTPLHF
TGTGCCAGCAGTGCTGAGTCGTTGACACCCCTCCACTTT
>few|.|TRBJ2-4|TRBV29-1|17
CSVEGRPLVGAKNIQYF
TGCAGCGTTGAAGGGAGACCCTTAGTGGGAGCCAAAAACATTCAGTACTTC
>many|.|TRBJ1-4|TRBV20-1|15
CSASPFQGSRGKLFF
TGCAGTGCTAGTCCTTTCCAAGGCTCTCGGGGGAAACTGTTTTTT
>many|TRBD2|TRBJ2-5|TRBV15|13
CATSSGGGETQYF
TGTGCCACCAGCTCGGGGGGGGGAGAGACCCAGTACTTC
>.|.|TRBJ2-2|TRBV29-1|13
CSVDGGEFGELFF
TGCAGCGTTGACGGGGGCGAGTTCGGGGAGCTGTTTTTT
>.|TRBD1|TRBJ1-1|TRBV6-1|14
CASTTGAQGGIAFF
TGTGCCAGCACTACGGGCGCACAGGGGGGAATCGCTTTCTTT
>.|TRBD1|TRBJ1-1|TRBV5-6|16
CASSGGTGLLNTEAFF
TGTGCCAGCAGCGGGGGGACAGGCCTTTTGAACACTGAAGCTTTCTTT
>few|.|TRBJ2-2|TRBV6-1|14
CASRRGGGPGELFF
TGTGCCAGCAGGAGGGGGGGAGGGCCCGGGGAGCTGTTTTTT
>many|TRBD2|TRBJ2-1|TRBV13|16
CASSFPSGISYNEQFF
TGTGCCAGCAGCTTCCCTAGCGGGATCTCCTACAATGAGCAGTTCTTC
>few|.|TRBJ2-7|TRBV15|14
CATSRGDVVDEQYF
TGTGCCACCAGCAGAGGGGACGTGGTAGACGAGCAGTACTTC
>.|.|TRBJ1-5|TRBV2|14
CASSYDRGTQPQHF
TGTGCCAGCAGTTACGATCGGGGTACTCAGCCCCAGCATTTT
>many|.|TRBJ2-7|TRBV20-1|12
CSTWTESYEQYF
TGCAGTACATGGACGGAAAGCTACGAGCAGTACTTC
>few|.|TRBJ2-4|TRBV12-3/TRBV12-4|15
CASSLGLGGGNIQYF
TGTGCCAGCAGTTTAGGGTTGGGGGGCGGAAACATTCAGTACTTC
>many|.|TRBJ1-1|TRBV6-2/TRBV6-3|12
CASSYSRLEAFF
TGTGCCAGCAGTTACTCTAGGTTGGAAGCTTTCTTT
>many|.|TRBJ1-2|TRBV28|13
CASSLQGSYGYTF
TGTGCCAGCAGTTTACAGGGGTCCTATGGCTACACCTTC
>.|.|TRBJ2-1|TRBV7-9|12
CASSVLGYEQFF
TGTGCCAGCAGCGTCCTCGGGTATGAGCAGTTCTTC